These T cell receptor beta chains were read from a single sample in a study of beta chain features in type 1 diabetes. Sequencing was performed with immunoSEQ multiplex PCR; in TCRdb, only in-frame clones are kept and a portion is missing. The data show 600,000 to 700,000 clones, with about an eighth seen just once and around 0.12% held by the top ten. The sample consisted of naive CD4+ T cells from blood. These receptors all come from a man aged 30 to 45 with type 1 diabetes. Both conserved end residues are part of each CDR3. The D gene is left open where the match is weak. Size tells how often a clone was seen (once, few, many) or the class of an expanded clone, and some rows leave it out.

v_call,j_call,d_call,clone_size,cdr3_aa,cdr3_nt
TRBV5-4,TRBJ1-2,.,.,CASSFTRSYGYTF,TGTGCCAGCAGCTTCACCAGAAGCTATGGCTACACCTTC
TRBV29-1,TRBJ2-7,.,.,CSVEAFVGGEQYF,TGCAGCGTTGAAGCCTTTGTTGGGGGCGAGCAGTACTTC
TRBV11-1,TRBJ2-5,.,.,CASSVVDGGTRETQYF,TGTGCCAGCAGCGTTGTGGACGGGGGTACCCGAGAGACCCAGTACTTC
TRBV5-1,TRBJ2-1,.,.,CASSSTGTLYNEQFF,TGCGCCAGCAGCTCAACAGGGACCCTCTACAATGAGCAGTTCTTC
TRBV7-9,TRBJ1-4,TRBD1,.,CASSPSTGNEKLFF,TGTGCCAGCAGCCCCTCGACAGGGAATGAAAAACTGTTTTTT
TRBV4-2,TRBJ2-5,TRBD2,.,CASSQGSLAGGIEETQYF,TGTGCCAGCAGCCAAGGTTCCCTAGCGGGGGGGATCGAAGAGACCCAGTACTTC
TRBV15,TRBJ1-5,.,.,CATSVNSNQPQHF,TGTGCCACCAGCGTGAATAGCAATCAGCCCCAGCATTTT
TRBV7-2,TRBJ1-5,.,few,CASSLGQGNQPQHF,TGTGCCAGCAGCTTAGGACAGGGCAATCAGCCCCAGCATTTT
TRBV7-6,TRBJ2-7,TRBD2,few,CASSRRLAGTDSYEQYF,TGTGCCAGCAGCAGACGACTAGCGGGGACTGACTCCTACGAGCAGTACTTC
TRBV28,TRBJ2-4,TRBD2,few,CASSYFREGGNIQYF,TGTGCCAGCAGTTACTTTAGGGAGGGAGGAAACATTCAGTACTTC
TRBV5-1,TRBJ2-2,TRBD1,few,CASSPDRGSLNTGELFF,TGCGCCAGCAGCCCCGACAGGGGCTCTCTGAACACCGGGGAGCTGTTTTTT
TRBV12-5,TRBJ2-5,.,few,CASGLGTSTGQETQYF,TGTGCTAGTGGTTTGGGGACAAGTACAGGACAAGAGACCCAGTACTTC
TRBV4-3,TRBJ1-2,TRBD1,.,CASSQGTGLDYGYTF,TGCGCCAGCAGCCAGGGGACAGGGCTAGACTATGGCTACACCTTC
TRBV7-9,TRBJ1-1,.,few,CASSLEREMGAFF,TGTGCCAGCAGCTTAGAGAGGGAGATGGGGGCTTTCTTT
TRBV20-1,TRBJ2-5,.,.,CSAIPLETQYF,TGCAGTGCTATTCCCCTGGAGACCCAGTACTTC
TRBV7-2,TRBJ1-5,.,few,CASSLQGNQPQHF,TGTGCCAGCAGCCTCCAGGGAAATCAGCCCCAGCATTTT
TRBV6-6,TRBJ2-3,.,.,CASSYQGSTDTQYF,TGTGCCAGCAGTTACCAAGGGAGCACAGATACGCAGTATTTT
TRBV28,TRBJ2-1,TRBD1,.,CASSRSFGTGVRNEQFF,TGTGCCAGCAGTAGGTCCTTCGGGACAGGGGTTCGCAATGAGCAGTTCTTC
TRBV2,TRBJ2-7,TRBD1,.,CASIPEIDRGYEQYF,TGTGCCAGCATTCCGGAGATTGACAGGGGCTACGAGCAGTACTTC
TRBV18,TRBJ2-7,.,few,CASSPPRAAYEQYF,TGTGCCAGCTCACCACCGAGGGCAGCTTACGAGCAGTACTTC
TRBV19,TRBJ2-6,.,many,CASSMTTSGANVLTF,TGTGCCAGTAGTATGACTACGTCTGGGGCCAACGTCCTGACTTTC
TRBV9,TRBJ2-7,TRBD1,few,CASSVDWTGLDEQYF,TGTGCCAGCAGCGTCGACTGGACAGGGCTTGACGAGCAGTACTTC
TRBV11-2,TRBJ2-1,.,few,CASSLGRRSSYNEQFF,TGTGCCAGCAGCTTAGGTCGGAGGAGCTCCTACAATGAGCAGTTCTTC
TRBV29-1,TRBJ1-2,.,few,CSVGAGGGNYGYTF,TGCAGTGTGGGCGCAGGCGGTGGAAACTATGGCTACACCTTC